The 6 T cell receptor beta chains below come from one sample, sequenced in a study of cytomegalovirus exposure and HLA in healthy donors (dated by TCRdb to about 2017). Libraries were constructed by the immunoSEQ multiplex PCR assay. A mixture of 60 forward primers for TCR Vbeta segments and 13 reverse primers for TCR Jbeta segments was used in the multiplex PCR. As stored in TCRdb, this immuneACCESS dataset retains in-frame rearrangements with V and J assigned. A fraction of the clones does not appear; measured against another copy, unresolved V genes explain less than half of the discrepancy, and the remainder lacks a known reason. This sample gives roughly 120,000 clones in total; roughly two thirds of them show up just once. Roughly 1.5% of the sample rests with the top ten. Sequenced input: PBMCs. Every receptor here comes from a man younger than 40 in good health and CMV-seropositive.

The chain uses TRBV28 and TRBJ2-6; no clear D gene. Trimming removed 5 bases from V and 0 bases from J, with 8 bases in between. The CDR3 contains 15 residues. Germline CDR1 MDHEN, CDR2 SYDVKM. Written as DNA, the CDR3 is TGTGCCAGCAGTACCGGTAGCTCTGGGGCCAACGTCCTGACTTTC. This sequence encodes CASSTGSSGANVLTF. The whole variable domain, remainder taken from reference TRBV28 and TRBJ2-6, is DVKVTQSSRYLVKRTGEKVFLECVQDMDHENMFWYRQDPGLGLRLIYFSYDVKMKEKGDIPEGYSVSREKKERFSLILESASTNQTSMYLCASSTGSSGANVLTFGAGSRLTVL.

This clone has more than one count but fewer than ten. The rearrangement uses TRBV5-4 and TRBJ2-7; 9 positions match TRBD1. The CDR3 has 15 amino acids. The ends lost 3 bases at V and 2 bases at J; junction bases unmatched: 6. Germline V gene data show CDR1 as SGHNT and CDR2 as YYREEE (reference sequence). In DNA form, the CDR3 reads TGTGCCAGCAGCTCTAACCGGGACAGGGCCTACGAGCAGTACTTC. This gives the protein CASSSNRDRAYEQYF.

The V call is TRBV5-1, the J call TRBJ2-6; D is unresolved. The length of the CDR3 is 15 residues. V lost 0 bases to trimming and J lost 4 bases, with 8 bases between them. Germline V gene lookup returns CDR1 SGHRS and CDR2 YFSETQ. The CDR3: CASSLDISGANVLTF. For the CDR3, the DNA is TGCGCCAGCAGCTTGGACATTTCCGGGGCCAACGTCCTGACTTTC.

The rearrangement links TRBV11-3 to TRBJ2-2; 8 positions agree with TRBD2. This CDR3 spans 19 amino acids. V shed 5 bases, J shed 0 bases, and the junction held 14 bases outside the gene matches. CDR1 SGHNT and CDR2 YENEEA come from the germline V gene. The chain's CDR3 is CASSVTSASYYPNTGELFF. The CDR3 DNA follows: TGTGCCAGCAGCGTGACTAGCGCTTCCTACTATCCGAACACCGGGGAGCTGTTTTTT.

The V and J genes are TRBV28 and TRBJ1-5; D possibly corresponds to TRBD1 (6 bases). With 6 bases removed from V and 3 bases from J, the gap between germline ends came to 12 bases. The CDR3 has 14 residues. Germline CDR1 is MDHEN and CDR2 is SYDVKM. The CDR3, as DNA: TGTGCCAGCAGCCTTGGACAGCTCAATCAGCCCCAGCATTTT. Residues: CASSLGQLNQPQHF.

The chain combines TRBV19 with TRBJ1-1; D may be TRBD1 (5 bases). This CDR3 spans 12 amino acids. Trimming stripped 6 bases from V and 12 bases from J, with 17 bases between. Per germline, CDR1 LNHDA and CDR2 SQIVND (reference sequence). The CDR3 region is CASSQGWEGTFF. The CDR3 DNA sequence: TGTGCCAGTAGCCAGGGATGGGAGGGAACTTTCTTT.